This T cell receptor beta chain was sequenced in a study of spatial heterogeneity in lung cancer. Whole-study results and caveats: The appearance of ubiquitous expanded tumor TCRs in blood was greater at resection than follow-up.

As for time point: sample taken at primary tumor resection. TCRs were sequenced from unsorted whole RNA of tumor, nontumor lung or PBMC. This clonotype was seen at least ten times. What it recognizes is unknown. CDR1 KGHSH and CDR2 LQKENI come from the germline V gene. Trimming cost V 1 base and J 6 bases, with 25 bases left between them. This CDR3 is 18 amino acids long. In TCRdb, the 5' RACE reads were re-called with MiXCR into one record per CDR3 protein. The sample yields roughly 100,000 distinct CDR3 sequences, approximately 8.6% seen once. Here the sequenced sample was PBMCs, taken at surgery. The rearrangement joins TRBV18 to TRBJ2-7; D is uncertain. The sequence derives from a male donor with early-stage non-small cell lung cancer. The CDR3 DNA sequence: TGTGCCAGCTCACCACGAAGTCCGGGTAATTCTGCCGGAAGCGAGCAGTACTTC. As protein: CASSPRSPGNSAGSEQYF.